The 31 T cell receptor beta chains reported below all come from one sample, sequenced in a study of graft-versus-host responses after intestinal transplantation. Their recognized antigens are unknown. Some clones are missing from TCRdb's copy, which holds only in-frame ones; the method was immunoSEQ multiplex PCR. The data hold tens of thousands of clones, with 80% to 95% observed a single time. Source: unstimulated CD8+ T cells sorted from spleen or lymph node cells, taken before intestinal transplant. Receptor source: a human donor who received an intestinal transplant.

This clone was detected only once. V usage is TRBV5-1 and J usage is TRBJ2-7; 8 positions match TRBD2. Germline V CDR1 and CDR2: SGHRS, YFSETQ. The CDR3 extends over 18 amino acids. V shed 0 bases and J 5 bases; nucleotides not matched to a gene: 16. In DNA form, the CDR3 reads TGCGCCAGCAGCTTGGACGAGACGACTAGCGCCTCTGTCCACGAGCAGTACTTC. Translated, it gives CASSLDETTSASVHEQYF.

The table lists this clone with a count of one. The CDR3 spells CSVAGGSGVEKLFF. DNA of the CDR3: TGCAGCGTTGCAGGGGGATCAGGTGTCGAAAAACTGTTTTTT. The gene calls are TRBV29-1 and TRBJ1-4, with TRBD1 identical over 7 bases. The germline CDR1 and CDR2 sequences are SQVTM and ANQGSEA. The CDR3 contains 14 residues. Losses at the gene ends were 4 bases for V and 8 bases for J; bases not matched to a gene: 10.

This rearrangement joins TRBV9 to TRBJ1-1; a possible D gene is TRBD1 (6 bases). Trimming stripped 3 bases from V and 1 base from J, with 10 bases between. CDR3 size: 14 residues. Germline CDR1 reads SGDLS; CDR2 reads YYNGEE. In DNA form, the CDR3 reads TGTGCCAGCAGCGCCCAGGGGTCGAACACTGAAGCTTTCTTT. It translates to CASSAQGSNTEAFF.

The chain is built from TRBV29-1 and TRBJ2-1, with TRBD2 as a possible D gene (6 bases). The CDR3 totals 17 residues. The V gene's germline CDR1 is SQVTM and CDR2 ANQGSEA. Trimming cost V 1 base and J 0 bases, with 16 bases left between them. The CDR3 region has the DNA TGCAGCGTTGAAGGGGCTCCTAGCGTTAGCTCCTACAATGAGCAGTTCTTC. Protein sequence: CSVEGAPSVSSYNEQFF.

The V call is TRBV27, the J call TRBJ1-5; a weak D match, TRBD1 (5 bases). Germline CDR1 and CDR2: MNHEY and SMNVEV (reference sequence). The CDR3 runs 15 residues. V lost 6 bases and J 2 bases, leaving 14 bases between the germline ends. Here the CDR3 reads CASRHTGGGNQPQHF. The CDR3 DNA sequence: TGTGCCAGCAGACATACGGGGGGAGGCAATCAGCCCCAGCATTTT.

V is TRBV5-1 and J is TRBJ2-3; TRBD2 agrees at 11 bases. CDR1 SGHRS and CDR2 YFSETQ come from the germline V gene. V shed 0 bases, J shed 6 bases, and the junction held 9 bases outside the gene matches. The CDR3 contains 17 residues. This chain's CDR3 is CASSLVASGRLSDTQYF. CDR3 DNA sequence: TGCGCCAGCAGCTTGGTAGCTAGCGGGAGGCTTTCGGATACGCAGTATTTT.

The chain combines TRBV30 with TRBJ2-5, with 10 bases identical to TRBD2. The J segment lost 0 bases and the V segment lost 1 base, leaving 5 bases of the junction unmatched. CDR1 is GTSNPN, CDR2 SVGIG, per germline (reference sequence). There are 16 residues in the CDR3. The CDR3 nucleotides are TGTGCCTGGAGTGGTATACTAGCGGGGTACCAAGAGACCCAGTACTTC. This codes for CAWSGILAGYQETQYF.

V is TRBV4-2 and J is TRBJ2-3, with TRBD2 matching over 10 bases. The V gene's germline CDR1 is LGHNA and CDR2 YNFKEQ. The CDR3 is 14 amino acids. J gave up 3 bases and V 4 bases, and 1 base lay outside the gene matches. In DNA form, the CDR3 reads TGTGCCAGCAGCCTAGCGGGGGGTACAGATACGCAGTATTTT. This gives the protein CASSLAGGTDTQYF.

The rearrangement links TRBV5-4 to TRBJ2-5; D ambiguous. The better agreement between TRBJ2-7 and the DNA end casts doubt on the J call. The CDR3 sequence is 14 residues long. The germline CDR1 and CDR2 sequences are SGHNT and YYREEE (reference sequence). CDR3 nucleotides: TGTGCCAGCAGCCTCGAATACGGTTCCTACGAGCAGTACTTC. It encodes CASSLEYGSYEQYF.

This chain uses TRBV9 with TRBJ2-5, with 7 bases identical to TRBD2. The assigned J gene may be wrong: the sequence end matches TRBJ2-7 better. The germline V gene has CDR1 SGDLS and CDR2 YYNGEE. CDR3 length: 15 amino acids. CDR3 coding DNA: TGTGCCAGCAGCCTAGGTGGGGGGGTTCCCTACGAGCAGTACTTC. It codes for CASSLGGGVPYEQYF.

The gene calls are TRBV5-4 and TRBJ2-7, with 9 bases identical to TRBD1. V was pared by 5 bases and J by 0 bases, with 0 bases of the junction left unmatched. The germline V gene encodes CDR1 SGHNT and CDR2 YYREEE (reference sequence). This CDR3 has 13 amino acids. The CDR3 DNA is TGTGCCAGCAGGGACAGGGGCTCCTACGAGCAGTACTTC. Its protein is CASRDRGSYEQYF.

The CDR3 DNA reads TGTGCCAGTAGTATCGGAGGAGGGTACTGGCAGCCCCAGCATTTT. This sequence encodes CASSIGGGYWQPQHF. This chain uses TRBV19 with TRBJ1-5; D gene unclear. Germline CDR1 is LNHDA and CDR2 is SQIVND (reference sequence). V was shortened by 3 bases and J by 7 bases, with 16 bases between the two germline ends. The CDR3 length is 15 residues.

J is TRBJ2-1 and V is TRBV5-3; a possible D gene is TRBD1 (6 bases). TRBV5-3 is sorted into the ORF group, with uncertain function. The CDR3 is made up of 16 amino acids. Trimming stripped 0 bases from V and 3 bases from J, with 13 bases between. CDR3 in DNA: TGTGCCAGAAGCTTGGGGACAGTCGTCCTCTACAATGAGCAGTTCTTC. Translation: CARSLGTVVLYNEQFF.

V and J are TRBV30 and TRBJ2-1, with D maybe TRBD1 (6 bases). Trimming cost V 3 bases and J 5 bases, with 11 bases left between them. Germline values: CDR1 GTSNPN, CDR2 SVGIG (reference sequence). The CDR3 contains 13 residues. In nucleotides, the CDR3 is TGTGCCTGGAGGGACAGAAAAGACAATGAGCAGTTCTTC. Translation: CAWRDRKDNEQFF.

The CDR3 sequence: CAWSEGGGETQYF. In DNA, the CDR3 is TGTGCCTGGAGTGAGGGAGGGGGGGAGACCCAGTACTTC. This chain uses TRBV30 with TRBJ2-5; D is perhaps TRBD2 (7 bases). Trimming took off 1 base at V and 5 bases at J, with 11 bases between the two ends. The CDR3 extends over 13 amino acids. The germline V gene encodes CDR1 GTSNPN and CDR2 SVGIG (reference sequence).

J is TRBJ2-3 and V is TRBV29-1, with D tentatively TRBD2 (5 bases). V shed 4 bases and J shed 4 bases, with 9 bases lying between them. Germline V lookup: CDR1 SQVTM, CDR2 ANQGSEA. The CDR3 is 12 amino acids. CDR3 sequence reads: CSVVWTSDTQYF. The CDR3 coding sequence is TGCAGCGTTGTTTGGACTTCAGATACGCAGTATTTT.

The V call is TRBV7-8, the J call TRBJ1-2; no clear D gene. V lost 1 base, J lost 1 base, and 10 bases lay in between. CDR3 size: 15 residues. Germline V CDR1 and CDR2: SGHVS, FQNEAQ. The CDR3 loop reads CASSLDRRINYGYTF. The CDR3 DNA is TGTGCCAGCAGCTTAGATCGGCGGATTAACTATGGCTACACCTTC.

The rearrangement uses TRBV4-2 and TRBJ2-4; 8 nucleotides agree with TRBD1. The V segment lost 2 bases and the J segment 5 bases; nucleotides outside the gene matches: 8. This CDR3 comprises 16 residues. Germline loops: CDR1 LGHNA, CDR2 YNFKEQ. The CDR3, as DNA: TGTGCCAGCAGCCAAACCGGGACACAGGGGGAAAACATTCAGTACTTC. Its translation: CASSQTGTQGENIQYF.

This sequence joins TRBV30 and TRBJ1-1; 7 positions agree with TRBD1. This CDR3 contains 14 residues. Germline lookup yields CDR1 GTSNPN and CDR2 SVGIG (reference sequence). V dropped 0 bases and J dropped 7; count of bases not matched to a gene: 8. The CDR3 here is CAWSVLTGANEAFF. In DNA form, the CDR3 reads TGTGCCTGGAGTGTACTAACAGGGGCGAATGAAGCTTTCTTT. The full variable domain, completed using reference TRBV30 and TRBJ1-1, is SQTIHQWPATLVQPVGSPLSLECTVEGTSNPNLYWYRQAAGRGLQLLFYSVGIGQISSEVPQNLSASRPQDRQFILSSKKLLLSDSGFYLCAWSVLTGANEAFFGQGTRLTVV.

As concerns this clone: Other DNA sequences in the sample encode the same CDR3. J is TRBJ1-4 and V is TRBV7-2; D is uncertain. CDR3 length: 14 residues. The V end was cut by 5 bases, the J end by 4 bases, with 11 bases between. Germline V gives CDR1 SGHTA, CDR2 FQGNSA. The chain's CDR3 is CASSLDSSNEKLFF. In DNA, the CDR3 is TGTGCCAGCAGCCTAGACTCGAGTAATGAAAAACTGTTTTTT.

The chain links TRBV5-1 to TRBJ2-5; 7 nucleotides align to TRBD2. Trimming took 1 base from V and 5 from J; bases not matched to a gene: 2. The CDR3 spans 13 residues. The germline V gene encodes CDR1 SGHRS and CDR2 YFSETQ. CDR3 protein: CASSLSSGETQYF. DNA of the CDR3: TGCGCCAGCAGCTTGAGTAGCGGGGAGACCCAGTACTTC.

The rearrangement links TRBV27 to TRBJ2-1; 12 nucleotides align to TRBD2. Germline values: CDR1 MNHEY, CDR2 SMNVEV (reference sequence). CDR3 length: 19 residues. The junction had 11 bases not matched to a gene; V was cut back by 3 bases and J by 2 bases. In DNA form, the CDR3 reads TGTGCCAGCAGTTTTCTCCCTCCCCGGACTAGCGGGGCCTACAATGAGCAGTTCTTC. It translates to CASSFLPPRTSGAYNEQFF.

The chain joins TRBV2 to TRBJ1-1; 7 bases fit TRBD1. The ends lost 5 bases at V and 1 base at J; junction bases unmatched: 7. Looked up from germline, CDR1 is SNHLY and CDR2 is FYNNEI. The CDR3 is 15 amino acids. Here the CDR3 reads CASSRNRGGNTEAFF. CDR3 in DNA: TGTGCCAGCAGTAGAAACAGGGGTGGGAACACTGAAGCTTTCTTT. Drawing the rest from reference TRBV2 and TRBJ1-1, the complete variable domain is EPEVTQTPSHQVTQMGQEVILRCVPISNHLYFYWYRQILGQKVEFLVSFYNNEISEKSEIFDDQFSVERPDGSNFTLKIRSTKLEDSAMYFCASSRNRGGNTEAFFGQGTRLTVV.

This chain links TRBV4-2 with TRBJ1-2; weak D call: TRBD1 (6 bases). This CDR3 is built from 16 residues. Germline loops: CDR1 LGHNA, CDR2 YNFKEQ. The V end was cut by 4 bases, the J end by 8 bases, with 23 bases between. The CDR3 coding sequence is TGTGCCAGCAGCCTCGACCGGGGGGCGGGATTGAGGGGCTACACCTTC. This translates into CASSLDRGAGLRGYTF.

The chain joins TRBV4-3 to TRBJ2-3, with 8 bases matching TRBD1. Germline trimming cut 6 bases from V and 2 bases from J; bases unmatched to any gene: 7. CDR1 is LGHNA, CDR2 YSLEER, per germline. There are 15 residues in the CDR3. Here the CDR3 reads CASSLTGVPTDTQYF. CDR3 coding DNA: TGCGCCAGCAGTCTGACAGGGGTGCCCACAGATACGCAGTATTTT.

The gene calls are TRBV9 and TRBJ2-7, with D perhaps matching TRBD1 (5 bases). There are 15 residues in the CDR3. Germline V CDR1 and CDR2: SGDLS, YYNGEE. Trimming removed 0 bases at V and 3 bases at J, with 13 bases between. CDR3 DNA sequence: TGTGCCAGCAGCGTAGGCCAGGGCGTACTCTACGAGCAGTACTTC. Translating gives CASSVGQGVLYEQYF.

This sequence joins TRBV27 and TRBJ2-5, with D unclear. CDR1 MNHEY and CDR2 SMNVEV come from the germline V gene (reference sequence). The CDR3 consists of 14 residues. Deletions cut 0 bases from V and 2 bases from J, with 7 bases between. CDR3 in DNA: TGTGCCAGCAGTTTATCAGCCATACAAGAGACCCAGTACTTC. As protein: CASSLSAIQETQYF.

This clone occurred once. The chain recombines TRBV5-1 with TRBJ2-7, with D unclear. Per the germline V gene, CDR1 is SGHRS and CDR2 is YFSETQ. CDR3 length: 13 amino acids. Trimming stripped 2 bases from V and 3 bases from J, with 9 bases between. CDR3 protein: CASSFVSHYEQYF. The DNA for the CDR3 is TGCGCCAGCAGCTTTGTCTCACACTACGAGCAGTACTTC.

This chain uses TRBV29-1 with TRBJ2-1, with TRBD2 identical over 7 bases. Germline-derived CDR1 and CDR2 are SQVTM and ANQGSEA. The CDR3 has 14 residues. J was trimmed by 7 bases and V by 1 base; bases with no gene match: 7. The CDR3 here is CSVEVGLVSNEQFF. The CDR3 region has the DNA TGCAGCGTTGAAGTAGGACTAGTGTCAAATGAGCAGTTCTTC.

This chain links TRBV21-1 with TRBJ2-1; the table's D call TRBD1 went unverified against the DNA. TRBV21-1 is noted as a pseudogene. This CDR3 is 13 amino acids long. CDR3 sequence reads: CASNSQGYNEQFF. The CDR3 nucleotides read TGTGCCAGCAACTCACAGGGTTACAATGAGCAGTTCTTC.

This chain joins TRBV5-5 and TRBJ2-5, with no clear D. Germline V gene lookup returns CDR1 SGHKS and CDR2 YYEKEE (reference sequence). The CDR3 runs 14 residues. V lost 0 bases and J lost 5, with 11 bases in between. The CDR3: CASSLGNLEETQYF. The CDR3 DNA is TGTGCCAGCAGCTTGGGTAACCTAGAGGAGACCCAGTACTTC.